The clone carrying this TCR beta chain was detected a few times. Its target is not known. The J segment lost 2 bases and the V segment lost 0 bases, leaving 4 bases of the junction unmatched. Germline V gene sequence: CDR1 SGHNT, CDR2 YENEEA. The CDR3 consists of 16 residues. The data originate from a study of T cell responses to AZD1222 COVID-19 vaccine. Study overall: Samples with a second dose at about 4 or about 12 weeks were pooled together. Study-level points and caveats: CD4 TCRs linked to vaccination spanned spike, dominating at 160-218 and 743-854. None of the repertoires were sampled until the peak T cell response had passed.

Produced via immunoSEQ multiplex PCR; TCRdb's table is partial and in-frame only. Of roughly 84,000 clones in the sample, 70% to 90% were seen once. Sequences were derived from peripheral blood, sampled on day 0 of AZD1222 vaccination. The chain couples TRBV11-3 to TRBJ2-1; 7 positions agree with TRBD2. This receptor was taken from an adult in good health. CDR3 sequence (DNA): TGTGCCAGCAGCTTAGATACTAGCGTGACCTACAATGAGCAGTTCTTC. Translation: CASSLDTSVTYNEQFF.